Sequencing of this T cell receptor (beta chain) was carried out in a study of CD8 T cells in ankylosing spondylitis. Construction of TCR beta libraries was performed using quantitative 5'-RACE with molecular barcodes. MiXCR, run by TCRdb on the 5' RACE reads, gives a single entry per CDR3 protein. Of 100,000 or so distinct CDR3 sequences detected, roughly 9% appear once; the ten largest clones hold roughly 29%. Ten or more counts support this clonotype. Its antigen is not identified. Broader study findings: Ankylosing spondylitis blood appeared to be characterized by a TCR beta motif of 7 to 9 highly homologous variants. In the blood and synovial fluid of reactive arthritis, some motif variants had been previously reported. Researchers reportedly found disease-linked clones significantly enriched in matched ankylosing spondylitis synovial fluid.

The germline V and J ends were trimmed by 5 bases and 2 bases, with 2 bases remaining between them. The CDR3 has 11 residues. CDR1 and CDR2 (germline): SEHNR, FQNEAQ (reference sequence). The TCR originated in a male donor with ankylosing spondylitis. This chain uses TRBV7-9 with TRBJ2-3; D gene uncertain. The sequenced sample consisted of blood, either unsorted or a sorted T cell fraction (not recorded which). This CDR3 is CASSTTDTQYF. In DNA, the CDR3 is TGTGCCAGCAGCACCACAGATACGCAGTATTTT.